This T cell receptor (beta chain) was documented in a study of shared clonotypes between healthy human individuals. The method was immunoSEQ multiplex PCR; TCRdb's version includes in-frame clones alone and lacks a portion of them. The sample lists around 500,000 clones, about 84% occurring once. The CDR3 covers 12 residues. Germline assignment: CDR1 SQVTM and CDR2 ANQGSEA. Trimming shortened V by 7 bases and J by 6 bases, and 16 bases separated the two germline ends. The TCR comes from a woman in her thirties or forties in good health. Some clones in this sample may be carry-over from other donors' samples. Sequencing was performed on PBMCs. This chain links TRBV29-1 with TRBJ2-7, with D perhaps matching TRBD1 (6 bases). DNA for the CDR3: TGCAGCGCACAAGGCAGGGGTATCGAGCAGTACTTC. Its translation: CSAQGRGIEQYF.